This TCR beta chain was recovered during a study of T cells expressing NK-cell markers. Study-level findings and limits: More than 5 donors showed dominant NKG2C+ clonotypes comprising about 1.0-7.5% of their CD8+ T cells.

In regard to this clonotype: The antigen is unknown.

After re-calling the 5' RACE reads, TCRdb lists one entry per CDR3 protein, DNA absent. The sample data list about 460,000 distinct CDR3 sequences. The CDR3 totals 16 residues. From germline, CDR1 is MDHEN and CDR2 SYDVKM. The chain couples TRBV28 to TRBJ1-5. Sequences were obtained from blood T cells: a sorted CD56 or NKG2C T cell subset, CD4+ or CD8+ T cells, or bulk PBMC T cells (not recorded which). The sequence came from a woman aged 45-65 years in good health. This chain's CDR3 is CASSLGGVLSNQPQHF.